This is a list of T cell receptor beta chains from one sample in a study of regulatory T cells in long-lasting Graves disease. TCRdb used MiXCR to reprocess the multiplex PCR reads, holding one entry per CDR3 protein. Of 350,000 to 400,000 distinct CDR3 sequences in the sample, about a sixth were seen once. These records were also assigned to another study, of T cells in Graves' hyperthyroidism and ophthalmopathy.

Sequencing used peripheral blood mononuclear cells (PBMCs), obtained at new diagnosis, from a patient treated with antithyroid drugs. The receptors originated from a woman younger than 30 with Graves disease. Each CDR3 is given with its conserved first and last residue. A D gene is named only where the DNA matches it firmly. Expanded clones get a size class; other rows say once, few or many, or leave the size out.

abundance | d_gene | len | j_gene | v_gene | CDR3nt | CDR3aa
many | TRBD1 | 14 | TRBJ1-4 | TRBV27 | TGTGCCAGCAGGAAACAGGGGGTTGAGGAAAAACTGTTTTTT | CASRKQGVEEKLFF
few | NA | 14 | TRBJ1-1 | TRBV27 | TGTGCCAGCAGTTCTACCCGGGACCCCTCTAGTGCTTTCTTT | CASSSTRDPSSAFF
many | NA | 13 | TRBJ2-3 | TRBV2 | TGTGCCAGAGGAGGACAGCGCACAGATACGCAGTATTTT | CARGGQRTDTQYF
NA | NA | 13 | TRBJ1-5 | TRBV12-3/TRBV12-4 | TGTGCCAGCACCCTATATAGCAATCAGCCCCAGCATTTT | CASTLYSNQPQHF
NA | NA | 14 | TRBJ1-2 | TRBV19 | TGTGCCAGTAGTAAGGTTCGGGAATTCTATGGCTACACCTTC | CASSKVREFYGYTF
many | TRBD1 | 16 | TRBJ2-2 | TRBV11-2 | TGTGCCAGCAGCAAACCCCGGGACAGCGCGGCCGGGGAGCTGTTTTTT | CASSKPRDSAAGELFF
NA | TRBD1 | 14 | TRBJ1-5 | TRBV2 | TGTGCCAGCAGGAGGGACAGGGCAGAACAGCCCCAGCATTTT | CASRRDRAEQPQHF
many | NA | 15 | TRBJ2-7 | TRBV6-9 | TGTGCCAGCAGTTACAGCGGTGACCTCTCCTACGAGCAGTACTTC | CASSYSGDLSYEQYF
NA | NA | 13 | TRBJ2-1 | TRBV20-1 | TGCAGTGCTGGAGAAGGAGTTCCTCGTCCCCAGTTCTTC | CSAGEGVPRPQFF
many | TRBD2 | 18 | TRBJ2-3 | TRBV6-1 | TGTGCCAGCAGTGAATTGGCGACTAGCGGGAGTCGCACAGATACGCAGTATTTT | CASSELATSGSRTDTQYF
NA | TRBD1 | 18 | TRBJ1-5 | TRBV20-1 | TGCAGTGCCCCCGGACAGGACCCACCCGAGTATAGCAATCAGCCCCAGCATTTT | CSAPGQDPPEYSNQPQHF
NA | TRBD2 | 15 | TRBJ2-7 | TRBV20-1 | TGCAGTGCTAGAGTGGGACTAGCGCGCACCTACGAGCAGTACTTC | CSARVGLARTYEQYF
many | NA | 13 | TRBJ1-1 | TRBV2 | TGTGCCAGCATGCAGGATCCGAACACTGAAGCTTTCTTT | CASMQDPNTEAFF
many | TRBD2 | 21 | TRBJ2-2 | TRBV27 | TGTGCCAGCAGACCATGGGTCCCACAGACACTAGCGGGGGGGCCGTCCGGGGAGCTGTTTTTT | CASRPWVPQTLAGGPSGELFF
many | NA | 13 | TRBJ1-2 | TRBV3-1 | TGTGCCAGCAGCCAAGCCTCCTCGGGTGGCTACACCTTC | CASSQASSGGYTF
many | NA | 13 | TRBJ2-7 | TRBV3-1 | TGTGCCAGCAGCCGGAAGCCAGGTGCCGAGCAGTACTTC | CASSRKPGAEQYF
NA | NA | 15 | TRBJ2-1 | TRBV5-1 | TGCGCCAGCAGCACGGGGCAGGGACAAAACAGTGAGCAGTTCTTC | CASSTGQGQNSEQFF
NA | TRBD2 | 16 | TRBJ2-3 | TRBV12-3/TRBV12-4 | TGTGCCAGCAGCTCGAGCGGGAGGGCTAGCACAGATACGCAGTATTTT | CASSSSGRASTDTQYF
many | NA | 14 | TRBJ2-5 | TRBV30 | TGTGCCTGGAGTGTTACAGGGCTTGGAGAGACCCAGTACTTC | CAWSVTGLGETQYF
NA | NA | 15 | TRBJ2-3 | TRBV10-2 | TGCGCCAGCAGACAGACTAGTTCCTCCACAGATACGCAGTATTTT | CASRQTSSSTDTQYF
NA | NA | 13 | TRBJ2-2 | TRBV6-5 | TGTGCCAGCAGTTTTCTATCGTCCGGGGAGCTGTTTTTT | CASSFLSSGELFF
NA | NA | 16 | TRBJ2-1 | TRBV12-3/TRBV12-4 | TGTGCCAGCAGTTTAGCTGGTCAGGGTCCGTACAATGAGCAGTTCTTC | CASSLAGQGPYNEQFF
NA | NA | 15 | TRBJ2-1 | TRBV11-1 | TGTGCCAGCAGCTCGTCTAGCGGAGGGGGCAATGAGCAGTTCTTC | CASSSSSGGGNEQFF
NA | NA | 14 | TRBJ1-1 | TRBV7-9 | TGTGCCAGCCGACGGACAGATTGGAGCACTGAAGCTTTCTTT | CASRRTDWSTEAFF
many | NA | 14 | TRBJ2-7 | TRBV9 | TGTGCCAGCAGCGTAAACGAGGGCCCTTACGAGCAGTACTTC | CASSVNEGPYEQYF
many | NA | 14 | TRBJ2-7 | TRBV30 | TGTGCCTGGACCACGGGACCCGGGAAGCACGAGCAGTACTTC | CAWTTGPGKHEQYF
many | TRBD1 | 14 | TRBJ2-1 | TRBV5-1 | TGCGCCAGCAGCTTTCCTACAGGGGTCAATGAGCAGTTCTTC | CASSFPTGVNEQFF
few | TRBD1 | 15 | TRBJ2-1 | TRBV10-3 | TGTGCCATCAGTGAGGACAGGGAATTAAGCAATGAGCAGTTCTTC | CAISEDRELSNEQFF
many | TRBD1 | 14 | TRBJ1-1 | TRBV5-4 | TGTGCCAGCACCAGACAGGGGGCGGTCACTGAAGCTTTCTTT | CASTRQGAVTEAFF
few | TRBD2 | 18 | TRBJ2-6 | TRBV6-1 | TGTGCCAGCAGATTATTACCGGGGGGAATGGCTGGGGCCAACGTCCTGACTTTC | CASRLLPGGMAGANVLTF
few | NA | 10 | TRBJ1-6 | TRBV12-3/TRBV12-4 | TGTGCCAGCGGACGCACCACCCTCCACTTT | CASGRTTLHF
many | NA | 15 | TRBJ1-2 | TRBV3-1 | TGTGCCAGCAGCAGGGCTAGAGTAGCGAACTATGGCTACACCTTC | CASSRARVANYGYTF
NA | TRBD1 | 16 | TRBJ2-2 | TRBV6-2/TRBV6-3 | TGTGCCAGCAGTTTATGGACAGGGGGAAGCACCGGGGAGCTGTTTTTT | CASSLWTGGSTGELFF